One and the same sample provided the 24 T cell receptor beta chains below, sequenced in a study of blood T cell repertoires in COVID-19. Profiling relied on immunoSEQ multiplex PCR, and the TCRdb table lists in-frame clones only, not all of them. The top ten clones hold around 2% of a sample with 250,000 to 300,000 clones, 88% of them seen once. Sequenced sample: PBMCs or T cells enriched from blood (not recorded which). The source is a woman aged 60-75 years in a cohort exposed to, infected with or recovered from COVID-19 (not recorded which).

For the CDR3, the DNA is TGTGCCAGCAGCCCCTCCACTAGCGGGAGGGCTTACAATGAGCAGTTCTTC. Its protein is CASSPSTSGRAYNEQFF. The genes are TRBV9 and TRBJ2-1, with 13 positions matching TRBD2. CDR1 and CDR2 from the germline V gene are SGDLS and YYNGEE. The CDR3 spans 17 residues. J was trimmed by 4 bases and V by 4 bases; bases with no gene match: 8. Full variable domain (rest looked up from reference TRBV9 and TRBJ2-1): DSGVTQTPKHLITATGQRVTLRCSPRSGDLSVYWYQQSLDQGLQFLIQYYNGEERAKGNILERFSAQQFPDLHSELNLSSLELGDSALYFCASSPSTSGRAYNEQFFGPGTRLTVL.

The CDR3 DNA sequence: TGCGCCAGCAGCCAGGCAGGGGCGCCGAACACTGAAGCTTTCTTT. This codes for CASSQAGAPNTEAFF. The chain employs TRBV5-1 and TRBJ1-1, with TRBD1 as a possible D gene (6 bases). The ends were cut back, 4 bases at V and 1 base at J, with 14 bases in the middle. Germline CDR1 and CDR2: SGHRS and YFSETQ. The CDR3 runs to 15 residues.

The genes are TRBV5-4 and TRBJ2-7; 9 bases are shared with TRBD1. The CDR3 is made up of 16 amino acids. Germline CDR1 SGHNT, CDR2 YYREEE (reference sequence). V dropped 3 bases and J dropped 4; count of bases not matched to a gene: 11. The CDR3 sequence: CASSSGGDRVRYEQYF. As DNA, the CDR3 is TGTGCCAGCAGCTCCGGTGGGGACAGGGTAAGATACGAGCAGTACTTC.

The chain links TRBV7-9 to TRBJ2-7; D is perhaps TRBD1 (5 bases). CDR1 is SEHNR, CDR2 FQNEAQ, per germline (reference sequence). The CDR3 covers 15 residues. V gave up 5 bases and J gave up 5 bases, with 19 bases separating them. Written as DNA, the CDR3 is TGTGCCAGCAGCCTAGGGGCATCCCTCACCGACGAGCAGTACTTC. Translation gives CASSLGASLTDEQYF.

The chain recombines TRBV19 with TRBJ2-7, with 9 nucleotides matching TRBD1. The V gene's germline CDR1 is LNHDA and CDR2 SQIVND (reference sequence). The CDR3 spans 15 residues. V lost 6 bases to trimming and J lost 2 bases; unmatched junction nucleotides: 8. The CDR3 sequence is CASSVPGQGPYEQYF. The CDR3 DNA follows: TGTGCCAGTAGCGTCCCGGGACAGGGCCCCTACGAGCAGTACTTC. The full variable domain, completed using reference TRBV19 and TRBJ2-7, is DGGITQSPKYLFRKEGQNVTLSCEQNLNHDAMYWYRQDPGQGLRLIYYSQIVNDFQKGDIAEGYSVSREKKESFPLTVTSAQKNPTAFYLCASSVPGQGPYEQYFGPGTRLTVT.

The rearrangement joins TRBV28 to TRBJ1-1, with TRBD1 as a possible D gene (6 bases). The CDR3 is 16 amino acids. Germline V gene sequence: CDR1 MDHEN, CDR2 SYDVKM. V lost 2 bases, J lost 2 bases, and 15 bases lay in between. In DNA, the CDR3 is TGTGCCAGCAGTTTAGGGGGCCTCCCTCTAAACACTGAAGCTTTCTTT. Its protein product is CASSLGGLPLNTEAFF. Combining the CDR3 with reference TRBV28 and TRBJ1-1 gives the whole variable domain DVKVTQSSRYLVKRTGEKVFLECVQDMDHENMFWYRQDPGLGLRLIYFSYDVKMKEKGDIPEGYSVSREKKERFSLILESASTNQTSMYLCASSLGGLPLNTEAFFGQGTRLTVV.

The CDR3 nucleotides read TGTGCCAGCAGTCAAAGCGAGGGACACGCCTTAGGTGGCTACACCTTC. Protein sequence: CASSQSEGHALGGYTF. V gene TRBV27 combines with J gene TRBJ1-2, with D tentatively TRBD1 (6 bases). CDR1 MNHEY and CDR2 SMNVEV come from the germline V gene (reference sequence). Deletions cut 5 bases from V and 7 bases from J, with 23 bases between. The CDR3 has 16 residues.

The CDR3 protein is CASSRLIAGKETQYF. The CDR3 bases are TGTGCCAGCAGTCGATTAATAGCGGGAAAAGAGACCCAGTACTTC. The chain joins TRBV3-1 (or the pseudogene TRBV3-2) to TRBJ2-5; 8 positions match TRBD2. This CDR3 has 15 amino acids. V lost 6 bases and J lost 3; bases outside the gene matches: 9. Germline CDR1 is LGHDT and CDR2 is YNNKEL (reference sequence).

The rearrangement joins TRBV27 to TRBJ2-2, with D possibly being TRBD1 (6 bases). V was cut by 6 bases and J by 2 bases, with 10 bases left in between. CDR3 length: 14 residues. The germline CDR1 and CDR2 sequences are MNHEY and SMNVEV (reference sequence). CDR3 protein: CASRRDINTGELFF. CDR3 bases: TGTGCCAGCAGAAGGGACATCAACACCGGGGAGCTGTTTTTT.

The chain employs TRBV19 and TRBJ1-1; a possible D gene is TRBD1 (5 bases). This CDR3 has 17 amino acids. Trimming took 0 bases from V and 1 from J, leaving 15 bases between them. Germline CDR1 is LNHDA and CDR2 is SQIVND (reference sequence). The CDR3 nucleotides are TGTGCCAGTAGTATAGATCTGGGGCAGGTAAGGAACACTGAAGCTTTCTTT. It yields the protein CASSIDLGQVRNTEAFF.

The chain carries TRBV9 and TRBJ1-1, with D tentatively TRBD1 (6 bases). Germline values: CDR1 SGDLS, CDR2 YYNGEE. This CDR3 has 17 residues. The V end was cut by 3 bases, the J end by 0 bases, with 18 bases between. CDR3 region: CASSGRQASSLNTEAFF. The CDR3 DNA is TGTGCCAGCAGCGGTCGACAGGCTTCGAGCTTGAACACTGAAGCTTTCTTT.

This chain connects TRBV3-1 (or the pseudogene TRBV3-2) to TRBJ1-6; 8 bases line up with TRBD1. Germline CDR1 and CDR2: LGHDT and YNNKEL (reference sequence). The V segment lost 6 bases and the J segment 5 bases; nucleotides outside the gene matches: 15. The CDR3 is made up of 18 amino acids. The CDR3 DNA sequence: TGTGCCAGCAGGGACTCGCGGGTGCAGGGGGCAAATAATTCACCCCTCCACTTT. The encoded protein is CASRDSRVQGANNSPLHF.

This chain uses TRBV18 with TRBJ2-7; 10 bases fit TRBD1. The CDR3 is made up of 15 amino acids. The germline V gene encodes CDR1 KGHSH and CDR2 LQKENI. After removal of 3 bases from V and 6 bases from J, the junction contained 8 bases not matched to a gene. The CDR3 region has the DNA TGTGCCAGCTCACCCCCGACAGGGGGCACGATCGAGCAGTACTTC. Translation gives CASSPPTGGTIEQYF.

The rearrangement joins TRBV4-1 to TRBJ2-1, with a weak D call TRBD2 (6 bases). This CDR3 is 17 amino acids long. V shed 0 bases and J shed 8 bases, with 20 bases lying between them. Germline V gene sequence: CDR1 MGHRA, CDR2 YSYEKL. The CDR3 DNA follows: TGCGCCAGCAGCCAAGATCGAGGGACTCCCCTCGAGGATGAGCAGTTCTTC. This encodes CASSQDRGTPLEDEQFF.

This sequence joins TRBV7-9 and TRBJ2-1, with D unresolved. Trimming stripped 8 bases from V and 0 bases from J, with 8 bases between. This CDR3 contains 13 residues. Germline CDR1 is SEHNR and CDR2 is FQNEAQ (reference sequence). CDR3 coding DNA: TGTGCCAGCCGCCGGAGCTCCTACAATGAGCAGTTCTTC. It codes for CASRRSSYNEQFF.

The rearrangement links TRBV7-2 to TRBJ2-3; TRBD2 aligns across 8 bases. The length of the CDR3 is 17 residues. Trimming at V came to 4 bases and at J to 0 bases, leaving 9 bases not matched to a gene. Germline lookup yields CDR1 SGHTA and CDR2 FQGNSA. CDR3 residues: CASSSLAARLSTDTQYF. The CDR3 DNA sequence: TGTGCCAGCAGCTCACTAGCGGCTCGGTTGAGCACAGATACGCAGTATTTT.

V usage is TRBV20-1 and J usage is TRBJ2-7, with D tentatively TRBD1 (5 bases). Per germline, CDR1 DFQATT and CDR2 SNEGSKA (reference sequence). The CDR3 has 11 amino acids. The V and J ends lost 5 bases and 4 bases respectively, with 9 bases between them. The CDR3 DNA follows: TGCAGTGCTGGACAAAAGTACGAGCAGTACTTC. Its protein product is CSAGQKYEQYF.

The rearrangement uses TRBV5-1 and TRBJ1-2, with a weak D call TRBD1 (6 bases). V lost 3 bases, J lost 1 base, and 16 bases lay in between. Per germline, CDR1 SGHRS and CDR2 YFSETQ. This CDR3 contains 16 residues. CDR3 sequence: CASSSSGQLINYGYTF. CDR3 in DNA: TGCGCCAGCAGCTCCAGCGGACAGCTGATTAACTATGGCTACACCTTC.

The CDR3 DNA follows: TGTGCCAGCAGTGAAGGTGGAGCTAGCGGCTGGGATGAGCAGTTCTTC. Amino acid sequence: CASSEGGASGWDEQFF. The chain is built from TRBV2 and TRBJ2-1; 7 positions match TRBD2. Unmatched junction bases numbered 11, after V lost 1 base and J lost 8 bases. The CDR3 sequence is 16 residues long. Per germline, CDR1 SNHLY and CDR2 FYNNEI.

The rearrangement links TRBV27 to TRBJ1-5; D unclear. V dropped 2 bases and J dropped 6 bases, with 8 bases sitting between them. Per germline, CDR1 MNHEY and CDR2 SMNVEV (reference sequence). The CDR3 consists of 13 residues. CDR3 DNA sequence: TGTGCCAGCAGTTTACGGGGTTCTCAGCCCCAGCATTTT. Translating gives CASSLRGSQPQHF.

The CDR3 coding sequence is TGTGCCAGCAGCCTGACAGGGGGCAATGAGCAGTTCTTC. Residues: CASSLTGGNEQFF. The V gene is TRBV6-4, the J gene TRBJ2-1, with 9 bases that match TRBD1. V shed 6 bases and J 6 bases; nucleotides not matched to a gene: 3. This CDR3 is built from 13 residues. Germline CDR1 reads MRHNA; CDR2 reads SNTAGT.

The genes are TRBV10-3 and TRBJ2-7; 11 bases line up with TRBD1. V lost 7 bases and J lost 7; bases outside the gene matches: 6. Germline V gene data show CDR1 as ENHRY and CDR2 as SYGVKD. The CDR3 totals 13 residues. The CDR3, as DNA: TGTGCCATCACCGGGACAGGGGGTGGGGAGCAGTACTTC. It codes for CAITGTGGGEQYF.

The V call is TRBV6-6, the J call TRBJ2-7, with TRBD1 matching over 9 bases. Germline assignment: CDR1 MNHNY and CDR2 SVGAGI (reference sequence). The J segment lost 4 bases and the V segment lost 6 bases, leaving 10 bases of the junction unmatched. The CDR3 extends over 15 amino acids. In nucleotides, the CDR3 is TGTGCCAGCAGCCGAACAGGGGGCGATAGGTACGAGCAGTACTTC. Amino acids: CASSRTGGDRYEQYF.

The CDR3 DNA reads as TGTGCCACCGAGGCCCCCGGGGCGGGGGCCTACAATGAGCAGTTCTTC. Amino acid sequence: CATEAPGAGAYNEQFF. The rearrangement uses TRBV28 and TRBJ2-1; 7 nucleotides align to TRBD2. The CDR3 covers 16 residues. The ends lost 10 bases at V and 2 bases at J; junction bases unmatched: 14. CDR1 and CDR2 (germline): MDHEN, SYDVKM.